This T cell receptor (beta chain) was sequenced for a study of cytomegalovirus exposure and HLA in healthy donors. 13 Jbeta primers and 60 Vbeta primers were used for the PCR. The data were produced by immunoSEQ multiplex PCR, yet TCRdb's version contains in-frame clones alone and is incomplete. The repertoire has around 130,000 clones, approximately 67% of them found once; the top ten carry over 5%. Concerning this clone: Its target is unknown.

Study-wide findings and caveats: A later analysis linked a missense DCLRE1C variant to TCR beta V- and J-gene trimming. Several of the most significant clusters appeared, in a later analysis, to be linked to common viral pathogens. The authors enumerated 150 to 200 TCR beta chains as linked to cytomegalovirus. In most subjects, TCR beta sequences reportedly gave accurate predictions of HLA-A and HLA-B alleles.

The CDR3 loop spans 18 amino acids. Germline-derived CDR1 and CDR2 are LNHDA and SQIVND (reference sequence). V was clipped by 3 bases and J by 3 bases; unmatched bases: 8. V and J are TRBV19 and TRBJ2-6; the match to TRBD1 covers 10 bases. Sequencing was performed on PBMCs. The TCR originated in a woman in her sixties in good health and CMV-seronegative. This chain's CDR3 is CASSMRRQGAYGANVLTF. CDR3 coding DNA: TGTGCCAGTAGTATGAGGAGACAGGGGGCATATGGGGCCAACGTCCTGACTTTC. The variable domain in full, with the rest retrieved from reference TRBV19 and TRBJ2-6, is DGGITQSPKYLFRKEGQNVTLSCEQNLNHDAMYWYRQDPGQGLRLIYYSQIVNDFQKGDIAEGYSVSREKKESFPLTVTSAQKNPTAFYLCASSMRRQGAYGANVLTFGAGSRLTVL.